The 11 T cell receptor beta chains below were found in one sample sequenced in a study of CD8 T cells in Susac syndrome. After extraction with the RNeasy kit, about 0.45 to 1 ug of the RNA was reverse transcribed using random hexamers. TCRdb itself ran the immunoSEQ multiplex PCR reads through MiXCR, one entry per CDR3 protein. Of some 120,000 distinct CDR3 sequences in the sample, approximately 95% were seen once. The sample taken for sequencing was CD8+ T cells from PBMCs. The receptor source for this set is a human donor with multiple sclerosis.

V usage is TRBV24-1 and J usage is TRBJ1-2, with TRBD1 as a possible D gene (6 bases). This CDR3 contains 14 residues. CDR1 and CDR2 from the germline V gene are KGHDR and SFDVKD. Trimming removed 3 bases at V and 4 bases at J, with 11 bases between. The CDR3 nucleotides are TGTGCCACCAGTGATAACAGGGCCAGCTATGGCTACACCTTC. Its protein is CATSDNRASYGYTF.

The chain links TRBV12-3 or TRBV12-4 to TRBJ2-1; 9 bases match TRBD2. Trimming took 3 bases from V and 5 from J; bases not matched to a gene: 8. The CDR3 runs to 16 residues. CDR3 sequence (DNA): TGTGCCAGCAGTTTTGAGACTAGCGGTCGAAACAATGAGCAGTTCTTC. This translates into CASSFETSGRNNEQFF.

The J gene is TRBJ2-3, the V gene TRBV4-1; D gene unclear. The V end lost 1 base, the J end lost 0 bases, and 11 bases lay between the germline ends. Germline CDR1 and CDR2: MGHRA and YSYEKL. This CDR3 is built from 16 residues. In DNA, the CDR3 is TGCGCCAGCAGCCAAGGGGTGGTAACTAGCACAGATACGCAGTATTTT. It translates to CASSQGVVTSTDTQYF.

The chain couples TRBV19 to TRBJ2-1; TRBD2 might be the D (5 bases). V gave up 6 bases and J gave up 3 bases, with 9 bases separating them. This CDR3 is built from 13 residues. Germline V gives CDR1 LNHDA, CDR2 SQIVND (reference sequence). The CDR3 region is CASSPTIYNEQFF. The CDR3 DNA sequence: TGTGCCAGTAGCCCGACTATCTACAATGAGCAGTTCTTC.

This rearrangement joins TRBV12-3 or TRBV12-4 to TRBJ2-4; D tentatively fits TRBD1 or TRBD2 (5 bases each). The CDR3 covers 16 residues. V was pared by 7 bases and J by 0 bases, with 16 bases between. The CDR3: CASTEGRSLAKNIQYF. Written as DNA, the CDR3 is TGTGCCAGCACCGAGGGACGGTCCCTAGCCAAAAACATTCAGTACTTC.

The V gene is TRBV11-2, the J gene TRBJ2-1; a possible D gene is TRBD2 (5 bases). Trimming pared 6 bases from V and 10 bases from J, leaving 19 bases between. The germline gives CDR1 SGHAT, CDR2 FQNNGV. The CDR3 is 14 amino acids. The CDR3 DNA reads TGTGCCAGCAGGTCTGGCAACGGGGTTTCGGAGCAGTTCTTC. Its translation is CASRSGNGVSEQFF.

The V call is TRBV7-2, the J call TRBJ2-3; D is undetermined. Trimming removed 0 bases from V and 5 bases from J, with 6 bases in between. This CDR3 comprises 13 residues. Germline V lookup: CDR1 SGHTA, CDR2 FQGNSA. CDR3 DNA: TGTGCCAGCAGCTTAGCGCTCGTAGATACGCAGTATTTT. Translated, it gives CASSLALVDTQYF.

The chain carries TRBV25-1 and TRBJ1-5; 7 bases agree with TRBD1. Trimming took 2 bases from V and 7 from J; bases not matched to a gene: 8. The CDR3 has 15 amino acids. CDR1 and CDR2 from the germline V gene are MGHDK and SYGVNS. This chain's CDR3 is CASSETGEDKQPQHF. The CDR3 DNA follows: TGTGCCAGCAGTGAAACAGGGGAGGACAAGCAGCCCCAGCATTTT.

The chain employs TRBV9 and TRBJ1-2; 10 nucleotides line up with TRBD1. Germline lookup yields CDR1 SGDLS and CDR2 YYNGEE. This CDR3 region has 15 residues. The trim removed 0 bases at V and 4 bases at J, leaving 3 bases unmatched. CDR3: CASSVGGQGFYGYTF. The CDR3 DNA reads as TGTGCCAGCAGCGTAGGGGGACAGGGGTTCTATGGCTACACCTTC. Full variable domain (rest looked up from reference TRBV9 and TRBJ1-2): DSGVTQTPKHLITATGQRVTLRCSPRSGDLSVYWYQQSLDQGLQFLIQYYNGEERAKGNILERFSAQQFPDLHSELNLSSLELGDSALYFCASSVGGQGFYGYTFGSGTRLTVV.

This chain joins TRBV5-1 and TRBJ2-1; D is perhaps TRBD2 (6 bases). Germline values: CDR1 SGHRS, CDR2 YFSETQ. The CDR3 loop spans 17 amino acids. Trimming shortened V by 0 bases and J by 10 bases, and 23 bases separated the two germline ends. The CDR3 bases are TGCGCCAGCAGCTTGGCCGGGACTTTTCGGCCAGCGGAGGAGCAGTTCTTC. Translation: CASSLAGTFRPAEEQFF.

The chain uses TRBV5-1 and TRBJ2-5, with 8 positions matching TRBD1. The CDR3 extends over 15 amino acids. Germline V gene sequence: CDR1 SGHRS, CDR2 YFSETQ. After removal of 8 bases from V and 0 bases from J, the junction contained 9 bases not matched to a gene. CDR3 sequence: CASRPGTGYQETQYF. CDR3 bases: TGCGCCAGTCGACCAGGGACAGGTTACCAAGAGACCCAGTACTTC. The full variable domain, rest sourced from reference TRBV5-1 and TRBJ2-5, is KAGVTQTPRYLIKTRGQQVTLSCSPISGHRSVSWYQQTPGQGLQFLFEYFSETQRNKGNFPGRFSGRQFSNSRSEMNVSTLELGDSALYLCASRPGTGYQETQYFGPGTRLLVL.